The TCR beta chain under discussion was sequenced for a study of blood T cells in healthy people across ages. In the study overall: About one barcoded beta molecule was captured per two T cells (by template switching).

This CDR3 spans 16 amino acids. V shed 2 bases and J shed 1 base, with 13 bases lying between them. Germline V gene lookup returns CDR1 SGHTA and CDR2 FQGTGA. Study-wide results and limits: Conclusively comparing naive with antigen-experienced cells was impossible with unsorted PBMCs. No one knew whether donors had CMV, which possibly confounded expanded clonotype changes. Estimates drawn from one million T cells were deemed to understate diversity.

Next came a second PCR, run for about 6 to 12 cycles, which used a sample-barcoded 5' primer along with a J-beta primer mix. From the 5' RACE reads, TCRdb called clonotypes with MiXCR, one entry per CDR3 protein. Of about a million distinct CDR3 sequences in the sample, roughly 52% were seen once. Of note for this clonotype: Its antigen is unidentified.

This sequence was found in a man aged 30-40 years in good health. The J gene is TRBJ2-3, the V gene TRBV7-3, with D possibly TRBD1 on 5 matching bases. The sample taken for sequencing was blood. The CDR3, as DNA: TGTGCCAGCAGCTTATTAGGGGCTAAAGGCACAGATACGCAGTATTTT. Residues: CASSLLGAKGTDTQYF.